This T cell receptor beta chain was sequenced in a study of persistence of HIV-infected CD4 T cells (dated by TCRdb to 2020 to 2021). For context, the study as a whole: The study isolated CMV- and HIV-1 Gag-responding CD4+ T cells from ART-treated individuals to examine antigen-driven clonal expansion of HIV-1-infected cells. Apart from a couple of participants who underwent leukapheresis at a single time point, peripheral blood samples of up to roughly 180 mL were collected from participants at multiple time points. The clonality of all cells in each sorted population was assessed by TCRbeta sequencing, whereas the clonality of infected cells was assessed by proviral sequencing. Participants had been on suppressive ART for a median of roughly 8 years. In the cross-participant TCR cluster analysis, eight or nine participants were included for CMV and about 7 participants were included for Gag.

The immunoSEQ hsTCRB assay version 4 in survey mode was used to sequence TCRbeta repertoires from genomic DNA. For TCRbeta sequencing, genomic DNA was diluted to roughly 10 ng/uL, and up to roughly 1 ug was used per sample. The source study handled its data this way. Analysis of the TCRbeta data was done in ImmunoSeq Analyzer 3.0, and diversity was computed on productive nucleotide rearrangements. The improved Chao index was used to estimate lower-bound TCR diversity, and the Gini coefficient was used to estimate clonality using the Immunarch R package. Different nucleotide rearrangements encoding the same CDR3beta amino acid sequence were counted as distinct clonotypes. Differential abundance analysis found TCRbeta sequences that were significantly enriched in antigen-responding cells compared with anti-CD3/anti-CD28-activated cells. TCRs were clustered by predicted peptide-MHC specificity with GLIPH2, both within individual participants and across merged participant data sets. Entries here come from immuneACCESS through TCRdb and include only in-frame sequences with V and J called. Some clones fail to appear in such tables; in the studies checked, an unresolved V gene covers under half of the shortfall, and the cause of the remainder is unknown. V and J calls plus clone size are reproduced from that table; the DNA served to infer D and trimming. This sample has about 35,000 clones in its table, and 70% to 90% of those were observed once. In total, the top ten clones hold around 5.4% of the sample.

CDR1 SQVTM and CDR2 ANQGSEA are derived from the germline V gene. A distance of 14 bases separates the germline ends of V and J, which lose 3 bases and 5 bases respectively. The CDR3 holds 13 amino acids from the cysteine to the phenylalanine. Only the CDR3 portion is preserved as DNA: 39 bases, with reading frame beginning at the first base. The paper as a whole reports these results and caveats: Antigen-responding cells were enriched for expanded CDR3beta sequences that were degenerate, which suggests that CD4+ responses to CMV and Gag underwent convergent selection. TCRbeta richness in CMV- and Gag-responding cells was significantly lower than in anti-CD3/anti-CD28-responding cells; CMV-responding cells had higher oligoclonality than CD3/CD28-stimulated and Gag-responding cells. Only a small number of individuals took part in the study, and the range of antigens tested was limited. TCR oligoclonality correlated with proviral oligoclonality within the same sorted populations. Bulk TCR analyses could not be limited to the rare CMV-responding cells that actually contained HIV-1 proviruses.

The treatment or condition label, read with the paper, signifies: suppressive antiretroviral therapy. A pool of overlapping HIV-1 Gag 15-mer peptides, at approximately 0.95 ug per peptide per mL, was used to stimulate the cells. Memory populations depleted of antigen-responding cells were obtained by sorting nonresponding CD40L-negative CD69-negative CD45RO-high memory CD4+ T cells. Participants were HIV-1-infected adults who started suppressive ART during chronic infection. Participants had undetectable plasma HIV-1 RNA below 50 copies/mL for at least 4 years. To be included, participants needed a CD4+ T cell count above 400 cells/uL and a positive CMV serology. Before stimulation, PBMCs were isolated using density centrifugation and then depleted of CD8+ T cells. For 18 hours, CD8-depleted PBMCs were stimulated with anti-CD28/CD49d costimulation, a CD40-blocking antibody, and enfuvirtide, which was added to prevent new infections. Cell sorting was done on a Beckman Coulter MoFlo Legacy or XDP sorter, and dead cells were excluded with propidium iodide. The QIAamp DNA Mini Kit was used for genomic DNA extraction from samples above one million cells, and the Quick-DNA Microprep Kit was used otherwise.

In the case of this clone: The antigen it recognizes is unknown. No base quality information exists; no much larger clone differs at one position.

The receptor comes from an adult with HIV. The donor label of this sample is uncertain. The V and J genes are TRBV29-1 and TRBJ2-7, with the identity of the D gene unclear. Sequences were derived from cultured CD4+ T cells from PBMCs, sampled from a patient who received antiretroviral therapy. The label giving this sample's cell subset or site can be read as: CD40L-CD69- CD45RO-high memory CD4 T cells not responding to Gag peptides. The CDR3 loop reads CSVDEGNTDEQYF. The DNA reads as follows: TGCAGCGTTGACGAAGGAAACACCGACGAGCAGTACTTC.